Below are 21 T cell receptor beta chains sequenced from a single sample in a study of radiotherapy plus CTLA-4 blockade in lung cancer. The protocol was immunoSEQ multiplex PCR, while the TCRdb copy is restricted to in-frame clones and leaves out a portion. Of 80,000 or so clones listed, around 79% are singletons. Sequenced here: peripheral blood, sampled from a patient treated with radiotherapy plus ipilimumab. These receptor sequences come from a human donor with non-small cell lung cancer who had a partial response to radiotherapy plus ipilimumab. Some clones in this sample may be carry-over from other donors' samples.

The chain recombines TRBV18 with TRBJ2-3; a possible D gene is TRBD1 (8 bases). V was cut by 6 bases and J by 2 bases, with 15 bases left in between. The CDR3 contains 15 residues. Germline-derived CDR1 and CDR2 are KGHSH and LQKENI. The CDR3, as DNA: TGTGCCAGCTCCCGACAGGGGAGGGCCACAGATACGCAGTATTTT. Residues: CASSRQGRATDTQYF.

This chain joins TRBV5-1 and TRBJ2-5; 7 positions match TRBD1. Losses at the gene ends were 0 bases for V and 2 bases for J; bases not matched to a gene: 10. Germline V gene lookup returns CDR1 SGHRS and CDR2 YFSETQ. The CDR3 totals 17 residues. CDR3 amino acids: CASSLEVGQGEQETQYF. The CDR3 region has the DNA TGCGCCAGCAGCTTGGAGGTGGGGCAGGGGGAACAAGAGACCCAGTACTTC.

V and J are TRBV5-1 and TRBJ2-2; D may be TRBD1 (5 bases). The CDR3 runs to 15 residues. The germline gives CDR1 SGHRS, CDR2 YFSETQ. V lost 2 bases, J lost 5 bases, and 13 bases lay in between. The chain's CDR3 is CASSFQQGGTGELFF. In nucleotides, the CDR3 is TGCGCCAGCAGCTTTCAGCAGGGTGGAACCGGGGAGCTGTTTTTT.

The chain uses TRBV30 and TRBJ2-7; D might be TRBD2 (5 bases). Germline loops: CDR1 GTSNPN, CDR2 SVGIG (reference sequence). The CDR3 spans 13 residues. V gave up 3 bases and J gave up 6 bases, with 15 bases separating them. The CDR3 DNA is TGTGCCTGGAGCCCCGGCGGGCTAATCGAGCAGTACTTC. Amino acid sequence: CAWSPGGLIEQYF.

This chain joins TRBV29-1 and TRBJ2-5; 9 nucleotides agree with TRBD1. Germline trimming cut 6 bases from V and 2 bases from J; bases unmatched to any gene: 1. Germline CDR1 and CDR2: SQVTM and ANQGSEA. The CDR3 spans 12 residues. CDR3 amino acids: CSVGQGQETQYF. The CDR3 nucleotides read TGCAGCGTGGGACAGGGACAAGAGACCCAGTACTTC. The full variable domain, completed using reference TRBV29-1 and TRBJ2-5, is SAVISQKPSRDICQRGTSLTIQCQVDSQVTMMFWYRQQPGQSLTLIATANQGSEATYESGFVIDKFPISRPNLTFSTLTVSNMSPEDSSIYLCSVGQGQETQYFGPGTRLLVL.

This chain links TRBV10-3 with TRBJ2-5; D perhaps matches TRBD1 (6 bases). The CDR3 sequence is 14 residues long. V dropped 8 bases and J dropped 9 bases, with 22 bases sitting between them. CDR1 and CDR2 (germline): ENHRY, SYGVKD. The CDR3 DNA is TGTGCCATCCGAGGGGGTACGCCCACGGACCCCCAGTACTTC. The encoded protein is CAIRGGTPTDPQYF.

This sequence joins TRBV9 and TRBJ2-1; 8 bases are a match to TRBD2. Germline CDR1 SGDLS, CDR2 YYNGEE. This CDR3 has 15 residues. Trimming at V came to 0 bases and at J to 4 bases, leaving 3 bases not matched to a gene. This CDR3 reads CASSVVAGTYNEQFF. The CDR3 DNA follows: TGTGCCAGCAGCGTAGTAGCGGGGACTTACAATGAGCAGTTCTTC.

The gene calls are TRBV28 and TRBJ2-7; tentatively, D is TRBD2 (6 bases). CDR1 is MDHEN, CDR2 SYDVKM, per germline. The CDR3 runs to 14 residues. Trimming pared 7 bases from V and 2 bases from J, leaving 15 bases between. The CDR3: CASTPGGDPYEQYF. The CDR3 coding sequence is TGTGCCAGCACTCCCGGGGGTGACCCCTACGAGCAGTACTTC. The full variable domain, its missing parts supplied by reference TRBV28 and TRBJ2-7, is DVKVTQSSRYLVKRTGEKVFLECVQDMDHENMFWYRQDPGLGLRLIYFSYDVKMKEKGDIPEGYSVSREKKERFSLILESASTNQTSMYLCASTPGGDPYEQYFGPGTRLTVT.

The chain links TRBV28 to TRBJ2-7; D may be TRBD2 (5 bases). This CDR3 spans 15 amino acids. V lost 5 bases to trimming and J lost 5 bases, with 19 bases between them. Looked up from germline, CDR1 is MDHEN and CDR2 is SYDVKM. CDR3 DNA sequence: TGTGCCAGCAGTCCCGGAGGAGGTTCGATGCACGAGCAGTACTTC. It yields the protein CASSPGGGSMHEQYF.

In this sample, this clone turned up a few times. The J gene is TRBJ1-3, the V gene TRBV18; 8 bases fit TRBD1. The CDR3 totals 15 residues. Trimming cost V 3 bases and J 6 bases; bases outside gene matches: 7. From germline, CDR1 is KGHSH and CDR2 LQKENI. The CDR3 spells CASSPQGAVENTIYF. In DNA form, the CDR3 reads TGTGCCAGCTCACCGCAGGGGGCTGTCGAAAACACCATATATTTT.

V gene TRBV6-6 combines with J gene TRBJ2-5, with D perhaps matching TRBD2 (5 bases). CDR1 and CDR2 from the germline V gene are MNHNY and SVGAGI (reference sequence). V was shortened by 6 bases and J by 5 bases, with 16 bases between the two germline ends. The CDR3 runs 14 residues. The CDR3 is CASRTQLASETQYF. CDR3 nucleotides: TGTGCCAGCAGGACGCAGCTAGCCTCGGAGACCCAGTACTTC.

The rearrangement joins TRBV25-1 to TRBJ2-7; 9 bases match TRBD2. CDR3 size: 15 residues. Germline values: CDR1 MGHDK, CDR2 SYGVNS. The J segment lost 3 bases and the V segment lost 3 bases, leaving 6 bases of the junction unmatched. The CDR3 loop is CASSDPTSGFYEQYF. The CDR3, as DNA: TGTGCCAGCAGTGACCCGACTAGCGGTTTCTACGAGCAGTACTTC.

This clone was seen more than once but under ten times. The chain couples TRBV7-2 to TRBJ1-4; D gene ambiguous. The CDR3 is 14 residues long. Germline CDR1 is SGHTA and CDR2 is FQGNSA. V was shortened by 1 base and J by 8 bases, with 11 bases between the two germline ends. The CDR3 coding sequence is TGTGCCAGCAGCTTAGGAGGGTATGGCGAAAAACTGTTTTTT. Its translation is CASSLGGYGEKLFF. Supplemented by reference TRBV7-2 and TRBJ1-4, the full variable domain reads GAGVSQSPSNKVTEKGKDVELRCDPISGHTALYWYRQSLGQGLEFLIYFQGNSAPDKSGLPSDRFSAERTGGSVSTLTIQRTQQEDSAVYLCASSLGGYGEKLFFGSGTQLSVL.

The CDR3 spells CASSLSPTGVLAEAFF. Written as DNA, the CDR3 is TGTGCCAGCAGCTTAAGTCCGACAGGAGTTTTAGCTGAAGCTTTCTTT. The genes are TRBV7-3 and TRBJ1-1, with D possibly being TRBD1 (6 bases). CDR3 size: 16 residues. Germline CDR1 is SGHTA and CDR2 is FQGTGA. V was clipped by 1 base and J by 6 bases, with 18 bases between them.

J is TRBJ1-2 and V is TRBV2; 7 bases are a match to TRBD1. The germline V gene has CDR1 SNHLY and CDR2 FYNNEI. The V and J ends lost 6 bases and 7 bases, in that order; junction bases with no gene match: 8. The CDR3 runs 13 residues. The CDR3 DNA sequence: TGTGCCAGCAGAAATGACAGGGCGGGTGGCTACACCTTC. It yields the protein CASRNDRAGGYTF. The whole variable domain, filled in from reference TRBV2 and TRBJ1-2, reads EPEVTQTPSHQVTQMGQEVILRCVPISNHLYFYWYRQILGQKVEFLVSFYNNEISEKSEIFDDQFSVERPDGSNFTLKIRSTKLEDSAMYFCASRNDRAGGYTFGSGTRLTVV.

The chain couples TRBV28 to TRBJ1-5; D call uncertain. This CDR3 is 14 amino acids long. V gave up 7 bases and J gave up 4 bases, with 14 bases separating them. Per the germline V gene, CDR1 is MDHEN and CDR2 is SYDVKM. CDR3 nucleotides: TGTGCCAGCACCTATAAGACTCTTAATCAGCCCCAGCATTTT. Translation: CASTYKTLNQPQHF.

This clone was seen a few times. The chain links TRBV5-6 to TRBJ2-3; D call uncertain. Germline CDR1 and CDR2: SGHDT and YYEEEE. The CDR3 extends over 14 amino acids. V was shortened by 0 bases and J by 6 bases, with 11 bases between the two germline ends. For the CDR3, the DNA is TGTGCCAGCAGCTTGGCCCTTGTGTCGGATACGCAGTATTTT. The encoded protein is CASSLALVSDTQYF.

This clone was picked up a small number of times. The CDR3 sequence is CASSGTGESPEKLFF. In DNA, the CDR3 is TGTGCCAGCAGTGGGACAGGCGAGTCTCCTGAAAAACTGTTTTTT. This rearrangement joins TRBV6-6 to TRBJ1-4; TRBD1 agrees at 8 bases. Germline V lookup: CDR1 MNHNY, CDR2 SVGAGI (reference sequence). V shed 5 bases and J 7 bases; nucleotides not matched to a gene: 9. The CDR3 totals 15 residues.

The gene calls are TRBV30 and TRBJ2-7; TRBD2 agrees at 15 bases. V was clipped by 5 bases and J by 6 bases; unmatched bases: 5. The germline V gene encodes CDR1 GTSNPN and CDR2 SVGIG (reference sequence). CDR3 size: 14 residues. The CDR3 DNA sequence: TGTGCCTGGTCGGGGGGACTAGCGGGAGGCGAGCAGTACTTC. Translation: CAWSGGLAGGEQYF.

The genes are TRBV18 and TRBJ2-7; no clear D gene. The CDR3 runs to 15 residues. V lost 3 bases and J lost 6, with 18 bases in between. Germline CDR1 is KGHSH and CDR2 is LQKENI. CDR3 region: CASSPTSAEFSEQYF. Written as DNA, the CDR3 is TGTGCCAGCTCACCGACCAGCGCGGAGTTCTCCGAGCAGTACTTC.

A note on this clone: One end of the junction does not line up with germline, which may come from a read error. J is TRBJ2-5 and V is TRBV4-2, with 9 bases that match TRBD1. Germline V gives CDR1 LGHNA, CDR2 YNFKEQ. This CDR3 has 16 residues. CDR3 DNA sequence: TGTGCCAGCAGCCAGGACAGGGGCGGGAAAAAAGAGGCCCAGTACTTC. It translates to CASSQDRGGKKEAQYF.